Listed here is a single T cell receptor beta chain. Profiled with immunoSEQ multiplex PCR; TCRdb holds only in-frame clones, not every one. This sample has around 60,000 clones, with around 90% found just once. The data stem from a study of OX40 agonist ivuxolimab in advanced cancers. CDR1 is MNHEY and CDR2 is SVGAGI in the germline V gene. The CDR3 has 14 amino acids. With 2 bases removed from V and 0 bases from J, the gap between germline ends came to 8 bases. This sequence originates from an adult with an advanced solid tumor such as melanoma, head and neck, liver or kidney cancer. The sequences come from CD4+ or CD8+ T cells sorted from blood, collected in a trial of the OX40 agonist ivuxolimab. The rearrangement uses TRBV6-5 and TRBJ2-7; possible D gene TRBD1, 5 bases. The DNA of the CDR3 is TGTGCCAGCAGTTACCCGGACACCTCCTACGAGCAGTACTTC. It specifies CASSYPDTSYEQYF.